This T cell receptor beta chain was identified in a study of blood T cell repertoires in COVID-19 (dated by TCRdb to 2018 to 2021). With respect to the entire study: Recovered participants in ImmuneRACE Cohort 3 were defined as having two consecutive negative NP/OP PCR tests, clearance from a healthcare professional, or resolution of symptoms. Sample metadata almost always included a de-identified subject ID, COVID-19 status, age in years and sex. The dataset comprised deeply sampled blood TCRbeta repertoires from subjects exposed to, actively infected with, or recovered from COVID-19. The prospective study material was composed of cDNA or gDNA derived from T cells, B-cell-depleted T cells, or PBMCs. Samples were obtained from the ongoing ImmuneRACE study (first 160 participants) and from 950 to 1,500 subjects provided by 6 global collaborators. Samples covering the acute and convalescent phases of COVID-19 were provided by collaborators in the United States, Italy and Spain. Where available, HLA class I and class II types were obtained from metadata supplied by the sample provider rather than from assay-based typing. The repertoires were released in a freely available public database meant as a resource for research on the immune response to SARS-CoV-2.

Paper-wide results and their limitations: The quantity of clinical and demographic metadata differed by source and by participant and was supplied without curation.

In the prospective study, participants were roughly 18 to 100 years old, resided in 20 to 30 geographic areas of the United States, and were enrolled through a virtual design. In the prospective study, participants were assigned to cohorts based on the clinical history participants reported in a screening survey and a study questionnaire. In the prospective study, whole blood, serum and a nasopharyngeal or oropharyngeal swab were collected from each participant by mobile phlebotomists. Prospective study participants could optionally give additional blood draws and questionnaires over an approximately two-month period. Prospective study blood samples were shipped either frozen or at room temperature before DNA extraction. The V end loses 1 base and the J end loses 0 bases, and a stretch of 20 bases separates them. Sequences SGDLS (CDR1) and YYNGEE (CDR2) are obtained from the germline V gene. The CDR3 contains 20 residues, cysteine and phenylalanine counted. Kept here is only the CDR3 DNA, which spans 60 bases and is read in frame from base 1.

A few counts support this clone. Its antigen has not been determined. No base quality values were provided; no much bigger clone lies one nucleotide off. The immunoSEQ Assay, a bias-controlled multiplex PCR, was used to amplify TCRbeta CDR3 regions from genomic DNA. The authors processed their data as follows. Nucleated cell counts per sample were estimated from amplification of reference gene primers within the assay. Sequence reads were collapsed and filtered to measure the absolute abundance of every unique TCRbeta CDR3 rearrangement. For each sample, productive Simpson clonality was calculated by taking the square root of Simpson's diversity index across productive rearrangements. TCRdb re-hosts the immuneACCESS table, in-frame sequences only. Its copies lack some clones; in the studies checked, an unresolved V gene accounts for under half of them, and the cause for the rest is not known. V and J calls and clone size are copied from that table; D and trimming were computed from the DNA. This sample comprises about 230,000 clones, approximately 87% of them detected only once. The ten largest clones add up to approximately 3.1% of the sample.

The specimen was PBMCs or T cells enriched from blood (not recorded which). The receptor chain draws on TRBV9 and TRBJ2-6; D gene: possibly TRBD1, on 7 matching bases. The sequence was collected from a woman aged 50 to 65 in a cohort exposed to, infected with or recovered from COVID-19 (not recorded which). CDR3 reads: CASSVSGADRQTSGANVLTF. Here is the DNA: TGTGCCAGCAGCGTATCGGGAGCGGACAGGCAAACCTCTGGGGCCAACGTCCTGACTTTC.